Below, one T cell receptor beta chain is given with its context. Its antigen is not yet known. No quality values exist for individual bases; no much larger clone is one base distant. The sample originates from a study of blood T cell repertoires in COVID-19 (dated by TCRdb to the early 2020s). Study-wide context: Samples from collaborators originated in the United States, Italy and Spain and spanned both the acute and convalescent phases of COVID-19. The material from the prospective study consisted of cDNA or gDNA derived from T cells, B-cell-depleted T cells, or PBMCs. The dataset comprised deeply sampled blood TCRbeta repertoires from subjects exposed to, actively infected with, or recovered from COVID-19. The repertoires were released in a freely available public database intended as a resource for research on the immune response to SARS-CoV-2. The samples were drawn from two sources: the first 160 participants of the ongoing ImmuneRACE study, and some 1,300 subjects contributed by 6 global collaborators. The sample metadata nearly always contained a de-identified subject ID, COVID-19 status, age in years and sex. Where available, HLA class I and class II types were taken from metadata supplied by the sample provider and were not determined by assay-based typing.

TCRbeta CDR3 regions were amplified from genomic DNA by means of the immunoSEQ Assay, a bias-controlled multiplex PCR. On the authors' methods: Nucleated cell counts per sample were estimated from amplification of reference gene primers within the assay. To quantify the absolute abundance of each unique TCRbeta CDR3 rearrangement, sequence reads were collapsed and filtered. For each sample, productive Simpson clonality was calculated by taking the square root of Simpson's diversity index across productive rearrangements. The clones in this table, taken by TCRdb from immuneACCESS, are in-frame only. Not every clone is retained; where verified, under half of the shortfall comes from an unresolved V gene, and the cause of the rest is unknown. V and J calls and clone size are those listed in that table; D and trimming were worked out from the DNA. The sample table lists about 110,000 clones, around 86% of them with a count of one. The top ten clonotypes cover 4% to 4.5% of the sample.

The collaborating institutions used their own protocols to collect whole blood in K2EDTA tubes. For TCRbeta analysis, collaborator samples were shipped as frozen whole blood, as isolated PBMCs, or as DNA extracted from either sample type. Here is what the overall study found, with its caveats: How much clinical and demographic metadata was included differed by source and by participant, and the metadata was provided uncurated.

CDR1 LNHDA and CDR2 SQIVND are derived from the germline V gene (reference sequence). The CDR3 numbers 15 residues from cysteine through phenylalanine. Only the CDR3 DNA is retained, 45 bases long and in frame from the first base. Trimming takes 3 bases off V and 4 bases off J; junction bases not matched to a gene: 6. This receptor was taken from a woman aged 65 to 85 with acute or convalescent COVID-19. The sample taken for sequencing was peripheral blood. The rearrangement joined TRBV19 to TRBJ2-1, with 7 middle bases fitting TRBD2. The CDR3 amino acid sequence is: CASSMTSRGYNEQFF. In nucleotide form, the sequence is TGTGCCAGTAGTATGACTAGCCGGGGGTACAATGAGCAGTTCTTC.